A single sample gave rise to the 15 T cell receptor beta chains below, sequenced in a study of blood T cell repertoires in COVID-19. Profiling relied on immunoSEQ multiplex PCR, and the TCRdb table lists in-frame clones only, not all of them. The table shows fewer than 700,000 clones, with about 89% occurring only once. The sequenced sample consisted of peripheral blood. The source of these receptors is a woman aged 50 to 60 with COVID-19, enrolled during active disease.

V gene TRBV18 combines with J gene TRBJ2-1; D remains ambiguous. Germline V CDR1 and CDR2: KGHSH, LQKENI. The CDR3 sequence is 14 residues long. V gave up 0 bases and J gave up 9 bases, with 12 bases separating them. The CDR3 DNA is TGTGCCAGCTCACCACCGTCAAAGACAATTGAGCAGTTCTTC. Translation: CASSPPSKTIEQFF. Filled out from reference TRBV18 and TRBJ2-1, the complete variable domain reads NAGVMQNPRHLVRRRGQEARLRCSPMKGHSHVYWYRQLPEEGLKFMVYLQKENIIDESGMPKERFSAEFPKEGPSILRIQQVVRGDSAAYFCASSPPSKTIEQFFGPGTRLTVL.

The V gene is TRBV5-4, the J gene TRBJ2-1, with D perhaps matching TRBD1 (6 bases). Trimming removed 0 bases from V and 7 bases from J, with 14 bases in between. CDR3 size: 15 residues. CDR1 SGHNT and CDR2 YYREEE come from the germline V gene (reference sequence). The CDR3 DNA follows: TGTGCCAGCAGCTTGGGTCCAGGGACAACAAATGAGCAGTTCTTC. Translated, it gives CASSLGPGTTNEQFF.

Only one count was recorded for this clone. The genes are TRBV30 and TRBJ1-5, with 7 bases aligning to TRBD1. Germline V gene data show CDR1 as GTSNPN and CDR2 as SVGIG (reference sequence). The CDR3 consists of 13 residues. V shed 5 bases and J 3 bases; nucleotides not matched to a gene: 4. CDR3 sequence reads: CAWSTGDNQPQHF. The CDR3 coding sequence is TGTGCCTGGTCCACAGGGGACAATCAGCCCCAGCATTTT.

The V and J genes are TRBV6-1 and TRBJ1-1; tentatively, D is TRBD1 (6 bases). Trimming stripped 1 base from V and 5 bases from J, with 8 bases between. This CDR3 contains 13 residues. Germline-derived CDR1 and CDR2 are MNHNS and SASEGT. In nucleotides, the CDR3 is TGTGCCAGCAGTGAAGACAGGGTAACTGAAGCTTTCTTT. Protein product: CASSEDRVTEAFF.

The V and J genes are TRBV2 and TRBJ2-7; 13 nucleotides line up with TRBD2. The germline CDR1 and CDR2 sequences are SNHLY and FYNNEI. J lost 4 bases, V lost 8 bases, and 8 bases had no gene match. The length of the CDR3 is 15 residues. The CDR3 region has the DNA TGTGCCAGCGGGACTAGCGGGGTGTCGCGGTACGAGCAGTACTTC. Protein sequence: CASGTSGVSRYEQYF.

The chain carries TRBV11-2 and TRBJ2-1; tentative D call: TRBD1 (6 bases). The CDR3 loop spans 15 amino acids. Germline-derived CDR1 and CDR2 are SGHAT and FQNNGV. V dropped 5 bases and J dropped 9 bases, with 20 bases sitting between them. The CDR3, as DNA: TGTGCCAGCAGCCCCGTCAGGGGACGGTTGGGTGAGCAGTTCTTC. Residues: CASSPVRGRLGEQFF.

The V gene is TRBV18, the J gene TRBJ1-2; D is unresolved. The CDR3 extends over 18 amino acids. V lost 1 base to trimming and J lost 0 bases, with 18 bases between them. Germline V lookup: CDR1 KGHSH, CDR2 LQKENI. CDR3 in DNA: TGTGCCAGCTCACCACGTAGAGGAGGAGACAAGTCTAACTATGGCTACACCTTC. Its protein product is CASSPRRGGDKSNYGYTF. The entire variable domain, with the rest obtained from reference TRBV18 and TRBJ1-2, is as follows: NAGVMQNPRHLVRRRGQEARLRCSPMKGHSHVYWYRQLPEEGLKFMVYLQKENIIDESGMPKERFSAEFPKEGPSILRIQQVVRGDSAAYFCASSPRRGGDKSNYGYTFGSGTRLTVV.

The rearrangement joins TRBV2 to TRBJ2-1, with TRBD1 as a possible D gene (6 bases). V was trimmed by 4 bases and J by 0 bases, leaving 10 bases between them. This CDR3 is built from 15 residues. Germline V gives CDR1 SNHLY, CDR2 FYNNEI. In nucleotides, the CDR3 is TGTGCCAGCAGTGGACAGGTAACCTCCTACAATGAGCAGTTCTTC. Amino acid sequence: CASSGQVTSYNEQFF.

This clone was counted between two and nine times. The chain employs TRBV5-1 and TRBJ2-7; TRBD1 matches at 8 bases. The trim removed 4 bases at V and 2 bases at J, leaving 8 bases unmatched. CDR1 is SGHRS and CDR2 is YFSETQ in the germline V gene. The CDR3 totals 15 residues. The CDR3 nucleotides read TGCGCCAGCAGCCTAGGGACAGGCCCACCCTACGAGCAGTACTTC. Protein: CASSLGTGPPYEQYF.

The CDR3 nucleotides are TGTGCCAGCAGTGACTCCTTGAACACTGAAGCTTTCTTT. Translated, it gives CASSDSLNTEAFF. This chain uses TRBV6-4 with TRBJ1-1; D is undetermined. The CDR3 totals 13 residues. Trimming cost V 0 bases and J 0 bases, with 2 bases left between them. Germline V gene data show CDR1 as MRHNA and CDR2 as SNTAGT.

V gene TRBV18 combines with J gene TRBJ2-2; TRBD1 is a possible D gene (6 bases). The CDR3 has 16 amino acids. Trimming removed 1 base from V and 0 bases from J, with 9 bases in between. The germline V gene encodes CDR1 KGHSH and CDR2 LQKENI. The CDR3 sequence is CASSPLTGSNTGELFF. In DNA, the CDR3 is TGTGCCAGCTCACCACTCACAGGGTCGAACACCGGGGAGCTGTTTTTT. Filled out from reference TRBV18 and TRBJ2-2, the complete variable domain reads NAGVMQNPRHLVRRRGQEARLRCSPMKGHSHVYWYRQLPEEGLKFMVYLQKENIIDESGMPKERFSAEFPKEGPSILRIQQVVRGDSAAYFCASSPLTGSNTGELFFGEGSRLTVL.

This clone occurred once. The chain combines TRBV5-5 with TRBJ1-3, with 8 bases aligning to TRBD1. Trimming removed 5 bases from V and 4 bases from J; junction bases left unmatched: 11. CDR1 is SGHKS and CDR2 is YYEKEE in the germline V gene (reference sequence). This CDR3 contains 16 residues. The CDR3 DNA sequence: TGTGCCAGCAGAATCGGACAGGGAGCGGCGGGAAACACCATATATTTT. Translating gives CASRIGQGAAGNTIYF.

The table lists this clone with a few counts. Other nucleotide sequences from this sample produce the same CDR3. The rearrangement joins TRBV28 to TRBJ1-2; tentative D call: TRBD1 (5 bases). The CDR3 loop spans 13 amino acids. The V gene lost 3 bases and the J gene lost 5 bases, with 10 bases spanning the gap. Germline lookup yields CDR1 MDHEN and CDR2 SYDVKM. DNA for the CDR3: TGTGCCAGCAGTTTGGGGCAGACTTATGGCTACACCTTC. It specifies CASSLGQTYGYTF.

This chain uses TRBV10-3 with TRBJ2-2, with 10 bases that match TRBD1. The trim removed 9 bases at V and 3 bases at J, leaving 7 bases unmatched. The length of the CDR3 is 15 residues. The germline CDR1 and CDR2 sequences are ENHRY and SYGVKD. As DNA, the CDR3 is TGTGCCATAAGAGGGACAGGGGAGGACACCGGGGAGCTGTTTTTT. This gives the protein CAIRGTGEDTGELFF.

A word on this clone: Distinct nucleotide sequences in the sample also encode this CDR3. This sequence joins TRBV6-5 and TRBJ1-3; 9 bases match TRBD1. The V gene's germline CDR1 is MNHEY and CDR2 SVGAGI. CDR3 size: 14 residues. V was clipped by 6 bases and J by 4 bases; unmatched bases: 4. The CDR3 sequence is CASRGTGGGNTIYF. CDR3 nucleotide sequence: TGTGCCAGCAGGGGTACAGGGGGCGGAAACACCATATATTTT.